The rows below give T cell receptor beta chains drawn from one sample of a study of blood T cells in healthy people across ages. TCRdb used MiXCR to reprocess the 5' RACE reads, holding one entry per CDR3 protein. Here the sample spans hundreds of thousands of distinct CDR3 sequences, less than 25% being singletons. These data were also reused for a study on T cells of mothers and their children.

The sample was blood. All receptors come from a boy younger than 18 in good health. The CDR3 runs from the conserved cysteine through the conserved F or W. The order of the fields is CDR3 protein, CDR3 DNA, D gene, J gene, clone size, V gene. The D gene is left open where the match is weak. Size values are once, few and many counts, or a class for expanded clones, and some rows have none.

CDR3aa: CASMEVDEKLFF; CDR3nt: TGTGCCAGCATGGAGGTGGATGAAAAACTGTTTTTT; d_gene: NA; j_gene: TRBJ1-4; abundance: few; v_gene: TRBV6-6
CDR3aa: CASSDGLAGGETYF; CDR3nt: TGTGCCAGCAGTGACGGACTAGCGGGCGGAGAAACGTACTTC; d_gene: TRBD2; j_gene: TRBJ2-7; abundance: NA; v_gene: TRBV12-3/TRBV12-4
CDR3aa: CASSLTGQQVF; CDR3nt: TGTGCCAGCAGCTTGACAGGACAGCAGGTCTTC; d_gene: NA; j_gene: TRBJ2-5; abundance: NA; v_gene: TRBV7-3
CDR3aa: CSVTFMGQAETNEKLFF; CDR3nt: TGCAGCGTAACCTTTATGGGGCAGGCAGAAACTAATGAAAAACTGTTTTTT; d_gene: NA; j_gene: TRBJ1-4; abundance: few; v_gene: TRBV29-1
CDR3aa: CSASEGTGQPQHF; CDR3nt: TGCAGTGCTAGTGAGGGGACAGGCCAGCCCCAGCATTTT; d_gene: TRBD1; j_gene: TRBJ1-5; abundance: NA; v_gene: TRBV20-1
CDR3aa: CAGGDYGYTF; CDR3nt: TGTGCCGGTGGGGACTATGGCTACACCTTC; d_gene: NA; j_gene: TRBJ1-2; abundance: few; v_gene: TRBV7-9
CDR3aa: CASSSSGTEGVVRGYTF; CDR3nt: TGTGCCAGCAGCTCGTCCGGGACAGAAGGAGTAGTTCGTGGCTACACCTTC; d_gene: TRBD1; j_gene: TRBJ1-2; abundance: once; v_gene: TRBV7-2
CDR3aa: CASSVGVQSREYEQYF; CDR3nt: TGTGCCAGCAGCGTAGGAGTACAGAGCCGAGAATACGAGCAGTACTTC; d_gene: NA; j_gene: TRBJ2-7; abundance: NA; v_gene: TRBV9
CDR3aa: CASINRDRGTEAFF; CDR3nt: TGTGCCAGCATTAACCGGGACAGGGGTACTGAAGCTTTCTTT; d_gene: TRBD1; j_gene: TRBJ1-1; abundance: NA; v_gene: TRBV12-3/TRBV12-4
CDR3aa: CAWSVTGTLLFTTF; CDR3nt: TGTGCCTGGAGTGTCACCGGGACCCTCCTTTTTACCACCTTC; d_gene: NA; j_gene: TRBJ1-2; abundance: NA; v_gene: TRBV30
CDR3aa: CASSREEGFMAGELFF; CDR3nt: TGTGCCAGCTCCAGGGAAGAGGGGTTCATGGCCGGGGAGCTGTTTTTT; d_gene: NA; j_gene: TRBJ2-2; abundance: NA; v_gene: TRBV27
CDR3aa: CSAKPGQGNYGYTF; CDR3nt: TGCAGTGCCAAGCCGGGACAGGGTAACTATGGCTACACCTTC; d_gene: TRBD1; j_gene: TRBJ1-2; abundance: NA; v_gene: TRBV20-1
CDR3aa: CASSGAGTGRYYEQYF; CDR3nt: TGTGCCAGCAGTGGGGCGGGGACAGGGCGATACTACGAGCAGTACTTC; d_gene: TRBD1; j_gene: TRBJ2-7; abundance: NA; v_gene: TRBV28
CDR3aa: CSVEWLAGGNEQFF; CDR3nt: TGCAGCGTTGAATGGCTAGCGGGAGGGAATGAGCAGTTCTTC; d_gene: TRBD2; j_gene: TRBJ2-1; abundance: NA; v_gene: TRBV29-1
CDR3aa: CASSTVVGGTTSTDTQYF; CDR3nt: TGTGCCAGCAGCACCGTTGTCGGGGGGACTACTAGCACAGATACGCAGTATTTT; d_gene: TRBD2; j_gene: TRBJ2-3; abundance: few; v_gene: TRBV5-5
CDR3aa: CASSYPQGDEQFF; CDR3nt: TGTGCCAGCAGTTACCCGCAGGGGGATGAGCAGTTCTTC; d_gene: TRBD1; j_gene: TRBJ2-1; abundance: NA; v_gene: TRBV6-2/TRBV6-3
CDR3aa: CASSEAERGVSYNEQFF; CDR3nt: TGTGCCAGCAGTGAAGCGGAGCGGGGAGTCTCCTACAATGAGCAGTTCTTC; d_gene: TRBD2; j_gene: TRBJ2-1; abundance: NA; v_gene: TRBV6-1
CDR3aa: CASGAGLQETQYF; CDR3nt: TGTGCCAGCGGAGCGGGGCTACAAGAGACCCAGTACTTC; d_gene: TRBD2; j_gene: TRBJ2-5; abundance: NA; v_gene: TRBV12-3/TRBV12-4
CDR3aa: CASSLGRDINYEQYF; CDR3nt: TGTGCCAGCAGCTTAGGCCGGGACATCAACTACGAGCAGTACTTC; d_gene: NA; j_gene: TRBJ2-7; abundance: NA; v_gene: TRBV7-2
CDR3aa: CASSHVGGNGIQYF; CDR3nt: TGTGCCAGCAGCCACGTGGGCGGAAACGGCATTCAGTACTTC; d_gene: NA; j_gene: TRBJ2-4; abundance: NA; v_gene: TRBV3-1
CDR3aa: CASRQTGGEQYF; CDR3nt: TGTGCCAGCAGACAGACAGGGGGCGAGCAGTACTTC; d_gene: TRBD1; j_gene: TRBJ2-7; abundance: few; v_gene: TRBV5-4
CDR3aa: CASSQNLGPLAQFF; CDR3nt: TGTGCCAGCAGCCAGAACCTAGGCCCCCTAGCGCAGTTCTTC; d_gene: NA; j_gene: TRBJ2-1; abundance: few; v_gene: TRBV14
CDR3aa: CASSHGTTGTGDYYGYTF; CDR3nt: TGTGCCAGCAGCCATGGAACCACCGGGACAGGGGACTACTATGGCTACACCTTC; d_gene: TRBD1; j_gene: TRBJ1-2; abundance: few; v_gene: TRBV3-1
CDR3aa: CASSRTSGGADIQYF; CDR3nt: TGTGCCAGCAGTCGTACTAGCGGGGGGGCCGACATTCAGTACTTC; d_gene: TRBD2; j_gene: TRBJ2-4; abundance: many; v_gene: TRBV7-2
CDR3aa: CASSLRGANAAGELFF; CDR3nt: TGTGCCAGCAGCTTACGCGGGGCGAATGCGGCCGGGGAGCTGTTTTTT; d_gene: NA; j_gene: TRBJ2-2; abundance: NA; v_gene: TRBV7-2
CDR3aa: CASSQDLRGAANEKLFF; CDR3nt: TGTGCCAGCAGCCAAGATCTTAGGGGGGCTGCTAATGAAAAACTGTTTTTT; d_gene: NA; j_gene: TRBJ1-4; abundance: few; v_gene: TRBV4-2
CDR3aa: CASSDQGRLETQYF; CDR3nt: TGTGCCAGCAGCGACCAGGGGAGGCTAGAGACCCAGTACTTC; d_gene: NA; j_gene: TRBJ2-5; abundance: NA; v_gene: TRBV9
CDR3aa: CASTKTGEETQYF; CDR3nt: TGTGCCAGCACCAAGACAGGTGAAGAGACCCAGTACTTC; d_gene: NA; j_gene: TRBJ2-5; abundance: many; v_gene: TRBV5-6
CDR3aa: CASSPTGGHTEAFF; CDR3nt: TGTGCCAGCAGCCCGACAGGGGGGCACACTGAAGCTTTCTTT; d_gene: TRBD1; j_gene: TRBJ1-1; abundance: NA; v_gene: TRBV5-5
CDR3aa: CASSVFLADQETQYF; CDR3nt: TGTGCCAGCAGCGTATTCCTAGCGGACCAAGAGACCCAGTACTTC; d_gene: TRBD2; j_gene: TRBJ2-5; abundance: many; v_gene: TRBV7-2
CDR3aa: CASSPTVPGRRSNTEAFF; CDR3nt: TGTGCCAGCTCACCAACCGTCCCGGGACGGCGGTCGAACACTGAAGCTTTCTTT; d_gene: NA; j_gene: TRBJ1-1; abundance: few; v_gene: TRBV18
CDR3aa: CASSFRVGAEAFF; CDR3nt: TGTGCCAGCAGCTTCAGGGTTGGCGCTGAAGCTTTCTTT; d_gene: NA; j_gene: TRBJ1-1; abundance: NA; v_gene: TRBV7-8
CDR3aa: CASSAEREGGYTF; CDR3nt: TGCGCCAGCAGCGCCGAGAGGGAAGGGGGCTACACCTTC; d_gene: NA; j_gene: TRBJ1-2; abundance: NA; v_gene: TRBV5-1
CDR3aa: CASSSPRDRGANYGYTF; CDR3nt: TGTGCCAGCAGCAGTCCCCGGGACAGGGGAGCTAACTATGGCTACACCTTC; d_gene: TRBD1; j_gene: TRBJ1-2; abundance: NA; v_gene: TRBV11-2
CDR3aa: CASSYSLRTTYEQYF; CDR3nt: TGTGCCAGCAGTTACTCACTCAGGACGACCTACGAGCAGTACTTC; d_gene: NA; j_gene: TRBJ2-7; abundance: NA; v_gene: TRBV6-2/TRBV6-3
CDR3aa: CASSPGSSRYNEQFF; CDR3nt: TGTGCCAGCTCACCAGGGTCTAGCCGCTACAATGAGCAGTTCTTC; d_gene: NA; j_gene: TRBJ2-1; abundance: few; v_gene: TRBV18
CDR3aa: CASSVGTAAYNEQFF; CDR3nt: TGTGCCAGCAGCGTGGGGACAGCAGCCTACAATGAGCAGTTCTTC; d_gene: TRBD1; j_gene: TRBJ2-1; abundance: few; v_gene: TRBV9
CDR3aa: CASSPRLAGAVETQYF; CDR3nt: TGTGCCAGCAGCCCGAGACTAGCGGGAGCGGTGGAGACCCAGTACTTC; d_gene: TRBD2; j_gene: TRBJ2-5; abundance: NA; v_gene: TRBV3-1
CDR3aa: CASSLGTSGGAYETQYF; CDR3nt: TGTGCCAGCAGCCTTGGGACTAGCGGGGGGGCCTATGAGACCCAGTACTTC; d_gene: TRBD2; j_gene: TRBJ2-5; abundance: few; v_gene: TRBV3-1
CDR3aa: CASSYSDSSAGNTIYF; CDR3nt: TGTGCCAGCAGTTACTCCGACAGTTCAGCTGGAAACACCATATATTTT; d_gene: NA; j_gene: TRBJ1-3; abundance: NA; v_gene: TRBV6-2/TRBV6-3
CDR3aa: CSARETGAPYEQYF; CDR3nt: TGCAGTGCTAGAGAAACAGGGGCCCCCTACGAGCAGTACTTC; d_gene: TRBD1; j_gene: TRBJ2-7; abundance: NA; v_gene: TRBV20-1
CDR3aa: CASSPGQGAITGELFF; CDR3nt: TGTGCCAGCAGCCCTGGACAGGGGGCGATAACCGGGGAGCTGTTTTTT; d_gene: TRBD1; j_gene: TRBJ2-2; abundance: few; v_gene: TRBV7-2